This T cell receptor (beta chain) came from a study of blood T cell repertoires in COVID-19. Study-wide background: Samples of COVID-19 (acute and convalescent) were obtained from the United States, Italy and Spain.

Repertoires were generated with immunoSEQ multiplex PCR, while TCRdb's copy carries only in-frame clones and drops some. The repertoire holds 200,000 to 250,000 clones, with about 85% as singletons. Germline CDR1 is SGHRS and CDR2 is YFSETQ. This CDR3 has 15 residues. Trimming stripped 0 bases from V and 6 bases from J, with 15 bases between. Sequencing input: peripheral blood. The origin of this receptor is a woman aged 18-35 years who had recovered from COVID-19. The V call is TRBV5-1, the J call TRBJ1-2; D is perhaps TRBD1 (6 bases). The CDR3 here is CASSLAGEWANGYTF. The CDR3 DNA reads TGCGCCAGCAGCTTGGCAGGGGAATGGGCGAATGGCTACACCTTC.